This is a list of T cell receptor beta chains from one sample in a study of cytomegalovirus exposure and HLA in healthy donors. Assay: immunoSEQ multiplex PCR; the TCRdb copy retains only in-frame clones and omits some. Of some 120,000 clones listed, less than 85% are singletons. Material for sequencing was PBMCs. These TCRs come from a man aged 40-50 years in good health and CMV-seronegative. The CDR3 runs from the conserved cysteine through the conserved F or W. D genes are given only for firm matches. Not every row has a clone size; where given, it reads once, few, many or a size class.

j_gene	v_gene	d_gene	abundance	CDR3nt	CDR3aa
TRBJ2-3	TRBV28	TRBD1	-	TGTGCCAGCAGTTTAGGGGGACAGGGCATTCGAGATACGCAGTATTTT	CASSLGGQGIRDTQYF
TRBJ2-2	TRBV15	TRBD1	-	TGTGCCACCAGCAGGGGGACAGGGGACGGGGAGCTGTTTTTT	CATSRGTGDGELFF
TRBJ2-5	TRBV5-1	TRBD1	-	TGCGCCAGCAGCCCGAGAGGACAGGGGAGAGAGACCCAGTACTTC	CASSPRGQGRETQYF
TRBJ2-3	TRBV5-1	TRBD2	once	TGCGCCAGCAGCTTACCGGGACTAGCGAGCACAGATACGCAGTATTTT	CASSLPGLASTDTQYF
TRBJ2-3	TRBV7-3	TRBD2	-	TGTGCCAGCAGCTTAAGTGGGCTAGCGGGAACGGATACGCAGTATTTT	CASSLSGLAGTDTQYF
TRBJ1-2	TRBV6-6	TRBD1	few	TGTGCCAGCAGCCAACAGGGGAGCGATGGCTACACCTTC	CASSQQGSDGYTF
TRBJ2-7	TRBV5-1	TRBD2	-	TGCGCCAGCAGCAATGGGGGGGTCTACGAGCAGTACTTC	CASSNGGVYEQYF
TRBJ1-2	TRBV5-6	-	-	TGTGCCAGCAGCTTGGCACCCAGGGGATATGGCTACACCTTC	CASSLAPRGYGYTF
TRBJ2-5	TRBV6-4	-	-	TGTGCCAGCCCAAGGCGGCCCCGCCAAGAGACCCAGTACTTC	CASPRRPRQETQYF
TRBJ2-3	TRBV19	-	-	TGTGCCAGTAGCCAAGGACAGAAGGGGTACACAGATACGCAGTATTTT	CASSQGQKGYTDTQYF
TRBJ1-3	TRBV2	-	-	TGTGCCAGCAGTTACCAGGGGAAGGGAGGAAACACCATATATTTT	CASSYQGKGGNTIYF
TRBJ2-2	TRBV6-1	TRBD1	-	TGTGCCAGCATTGGGACAGTAACCACCGGGGAGCTGTTTTTT	CASIGTVTTGELFF
TRBJ2-1	TRBV5-4	-	-	TGTGCCAGCGCGAGCACAGGCAATGAGCAGTTCTTC	CASASTGNEQFF
TRBJ1-3	TRBV6-1	-	once	TGTGCCAGCAGCGAAATCCCCGCAGGGTCTGGAAACACCATATATTTT	CASSEIPAGSGNTIYF
TRBJ1-3	TRBV6-5	-	-	TGTGCCAGCAGTTACTCGGGACAATTGCCGGGAAACACCATATATTTT	CASSYSGQLPGNTIYF
TRBJ2-6	TRBV19	-	once	TGTGCCAGTAGTACGTACTCTGGGGCCAACGTCCTGACTTTC	CASSTYSGANVLTF
TRBJ2-7	TRBV6-1	TRBD2	few	TGTGCCAGCATAGAGCGGGAGATACCCTACGAGCAGTACTTC	CASIEREIPYEQYF
TRBJ1-1	TRBV28	-	-	TGTGCCAGCCGGGCCGGGGCGGAGGGAGACACTGAAGCTTTCTTT	CASRAGAEGDTEAFF
TRBJ1-4	TRBV2	-	-	TGTGCCAGCCGGGATCCAACTAATGAAAAACTGTTTTTT	CASRDPTNEKLFF
TRBJ1-5	TRBV10-3	TRBD1	-	TGTGCCATCAGTGAACGACAGGGGATGAGCAATCAGCCCCAGCATTTT	CAISERQGMSNQPQHF
TRBJ1-4	TRBV30	-	-	TGTGCCTGGAGTGTACCCCTCCTGGTCGGGGAAAAACTGTTTTTT	CAWSVPLLVGEKLFF
TRBJ2-7	TRBV7-2	TRBD2	few	TGTGCCAGCAGCCCGTTGGGGCGGGAGGGCCTCGACGAGCAGTACTTC	CASSPLGREGLDEQYF
TRBJ2-1	TRBV7-9	-	few	TGTGCCAGCAGCCTCACTGGGGGCGTCAGCTCCTACAATGAGCAGTTCTTC	CASSLTGGVSSYNEQFF
TRBJ2-1	TRBV9	-	-	TGTGCCAGCAGCGTATCCGGGGGTCTCTACAATGAGCAGTTCTTC	CASSVSGGLYNEQFF
TRBJ1-2	TRBV9	TRBD1	-	TGTGCCAGCAGCGTAGGGGGACAGACGGTGAGGGGCTACACCTTC	CASSVGGQTVRGYTF
TRBJ2-3	TRBV7-6	-	-	TGTGCCAGCAGCTTAGTCGGCGGGGTTAGCACAGATACGCAGTATTTT	CASSLVGGVSTDTQYF
TRBJ2-1	TRBV7-9	-	-	TGTGCCAGCAGGCTCCTAGGGGGCTCCTACAATGAGCAGTTCTTC	CASRLLGGSYNEQFF
TRBJ1-2	TRBV6-5	-	-	TGTGCCAGCAGAGGGGCGACGGGCTACACCTTC	CASRGATGYTF
TRBJ1-6	TRBV6-5	TRBD1	-	TGTGCCAGCAGCTACTCAATGGGACAGGCCAATTCACCCCTCCACTTT	CASSYSMGQANSPLHF
TRBJ2-2	TRBV5-4	-	-	TGTGCCAGCAGCTTGGGGCTGGGGCCCGGGGAGCTGTTTTTT	CASSLGLGPGELFF
TRBJ2-1	TRBV14	-	-	TGTGCCAGCAGCCAAGTTCTGGAGCAGTTCTTC	CASSQVLEQFF
TRBJ1-1	TRBV5-6	-	once	TGTGCCAGCACCCGGGACACCAAAGCGGACACTGAAGCTTTCTTT	CASTRDTKADTEAFF
TRBJ2-3	TRBV6-5	TRBD2	-	TGTGCCAGCAGCAGAGCGGGGGCCACAGATACGCAGTATTTT	CASSRAGATDTQYF
TRBJ1-2	TRBV6-1	-	-	TGTGCCAGCAGTGAAGCGGCAGGACTCTATGGCTACACCTTC	CASSEAAGLYGYTF
TRBJ2-2	TRBV28	-	-	TGTGCCAGCAGCAAGACAAATATGAACACCGGGGAGCTGTTTTTT	CASSKTNMNTGELFF
TRBJ1-2	TRBV29-1	-	-	TGCAGCGTTGCCGGACAGCTAGGCGGCTACACCTTC	CSVAGQLGGYTF
TRBJ1-2	TRBV6-6	-	-	TGTGCCAGCAGTCCAAGAGGTTCTCGGGGCTACACCTTC	CASSPRGSRGYTF
TRBJ2-7	TRBV6-6	TRBD2	-	TGTGCCAGCAGTTACACCCTAGCGGCGGGCGAGCAGTACTTC	CASSYTLAAGEQYF
TRBJ2-5	TRBV7-9	-	-	TGTGCCAGCAGCCCCGGGGTTGAAGAGACCCAGTACTTC	CASSPGVEETQYF
TRBJ1-4	TRBV6-5	-	-	TGTGCCAGCAGTTACGGGCAGGGTGGGGAAAAACTGTTTTTT	CASSYGQGGEKLFF
TRBJ2-1	TRBV18	-	-	TGTGCCAGCTCACCTGGAGAAAGCTCCTACAATGAGCAGTTCTTC	CASSPGESSYNEQFF
TRBJ2-5	TRBV18	-	-	TGTGCCAGCTCCGCGGCAGGGGTAGGTGGAGAGACCCAGTACTTC	CASSAAGVGGETQYF
TRBJ2-5	TRBV27	-	-	TGTGCCAGCAGTAAACACAGGGAAGAGACCCAGTACTTC	CASSKHREETQYF
TRBJ2-7	TRBV6-6	TRBD1	-	TGTGCCAGCAGGCCTACAGGGGGAGCATACGAGCAGTACTTC	CASRPTGGAYEQYF
TRBJ1-5	TRBV2	-	-	TGTGCCAGCACCGGGATCTCTGACGGGCCCCAGCATTTT	CASTGISDGPQHF
TRBJ2-7	TRBV18	TRBD2	-	TGTGCCAGCTCCCAGACTAGCGGAGCATACGAGCAGTACTTC	CASSQTSGAYEQYF
TRBJ2-3	TRBV7-6	TRBD2	-	TGTGCCAGCAGCACCGGACTAGCGGGAGCAGCAGATACGCAGTATTTT	CASSTGLAGAADTQYF
TRBJ2-7	TRBV6-6	-	-	TGTGCCAGCAGTTACTCGGGCGGGACAGCCTCCTACGAGCAGTACTTC	CASSYSGGTASYEQYF
TRBJ2-7	TRBV28	TRBD1	-	TGTGCCAGCAGACCCCCGAACAGGGGGGTCGCCTACGAGCAGTACTTC	CASRPPNRGVAYEQYF
TRBJ2-3	TRBV15	TRBD2	-	TGTGCCACCAGCAGAGATACGCCAGCGGGAGGGACAGATACGCAGTATTTT	CATSRDTPAGGTDTQYF
TRBJ2-5	TRBV14	-	-	TGTGCCAGCAGCCCCAGCGGGACAACAGTGTCGACCCAGTACTTC	CASSPSGTTVSTQYF